This T cell receptor (beta chain) is from a study of early T cells in non-severe SARS-CoV-2 infection. Across the study: The study sequenced bulk RNA from unsorted whole blood, with chains unpaired.

This clonotype was counted ten times or more. Its antigen is still unknown. Regarding the study as a whole: Matching against VDJdb likely underestimated virus-specific expansions, favoring anti-spike CD8.

In the library, individual cDNA molecules carried attached unique molecular identifiers. One entry per CDR3 protein results from TCRdb running MiXCR on the 5' RACE reads. The sample yields around 60,000 distinct CDR3 sequences, 8% to 10% seen once. This CDR3 is built from 13 residues. CDR1 and CDR2 from the germline V gene are SNHLY and FYNNEI. Trimming removed 10 bases at V and 0 bases at J, with 10 bases between. Sequenced: whole blood. The receptor was isolated from an adult who was a healthcare worker with PCR-confirmed SARS-CoV-2 infection or an uninfected control (not recorded which). The V gene is TRBV2, the J gene TRBJ2-1, with unresolved D. The DNA of the CDR3 is TGTGCCACACAGCCCTTCTCCTACAATGAGCAGTTCTTC. This translates into CATQPFSYNEQFF.